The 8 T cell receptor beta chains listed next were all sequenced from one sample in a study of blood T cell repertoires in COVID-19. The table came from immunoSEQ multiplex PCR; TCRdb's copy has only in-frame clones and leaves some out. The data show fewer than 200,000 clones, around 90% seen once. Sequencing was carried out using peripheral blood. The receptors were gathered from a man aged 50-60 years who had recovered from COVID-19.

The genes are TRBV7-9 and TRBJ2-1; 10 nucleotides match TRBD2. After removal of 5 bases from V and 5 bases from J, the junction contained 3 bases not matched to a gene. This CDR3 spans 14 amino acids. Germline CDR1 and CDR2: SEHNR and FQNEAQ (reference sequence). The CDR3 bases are TGTGCCAGCAGCCTTGGACTAGCGGACAATGAGCAGTTCTTC. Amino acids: CASSLGLADNEQFF.

This chain's CDR3 is CASSLSRQGKSEQYF. The CDR3 coding sequence is TGTGCCAGCAGTTTAAGTAGGCAGGGTAAAAGCGAGCAGTACTTC. This chain joins TRBV27 and TRBJ2-7; D might be TRBD1 (5 bases). The CDR3 runs to 15 residues. V was shortened by 2 bases and J by 6 bases, with 17 bases between the two germline ends. Germline assignment: CDR1 MNHEY and CDR2 SMNVEV (reference sequence).

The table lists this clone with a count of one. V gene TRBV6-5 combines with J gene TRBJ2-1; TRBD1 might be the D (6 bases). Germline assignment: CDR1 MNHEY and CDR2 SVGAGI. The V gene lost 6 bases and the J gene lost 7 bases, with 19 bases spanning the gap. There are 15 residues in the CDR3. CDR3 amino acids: CASSELTGLLNEQFF. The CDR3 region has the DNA TGTGCCAGCAGCGAGCTCACAGGGCTCCTAAATGAGCAGTTCTTC.

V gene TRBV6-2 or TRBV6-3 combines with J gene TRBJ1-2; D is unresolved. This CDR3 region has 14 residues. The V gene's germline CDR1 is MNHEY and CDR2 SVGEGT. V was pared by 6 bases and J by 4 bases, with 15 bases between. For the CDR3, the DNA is TGTGCCAGCAGCCCGCCGCTGGGAGTCTATGGCTACACCTTC. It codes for CASSPPLGVYGYTF.

The CDR3 nucleotides are TGTGCCTGGAGTGTACGCGGGAGCACAGATACGCAGTATTTT. It specifies CAWSVRGSTDTQYF. V usage is TRBV30 and J usage is TRBJ2-3; D is possibly TRBD2 (5 bases). This CDR3 comprises 14 residues. CDR1 and CDR2 from the germline V gene are GTSNPN and SVGIG (reference sequence). Trimming removed 0 bases from V and 0 bases from J, with 7 bases in between.

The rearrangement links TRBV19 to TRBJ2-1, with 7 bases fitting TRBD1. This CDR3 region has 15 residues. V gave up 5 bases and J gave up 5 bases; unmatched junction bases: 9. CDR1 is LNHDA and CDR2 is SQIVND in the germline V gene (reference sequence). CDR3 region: CASSLIHRGNNEQFF. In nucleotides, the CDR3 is TGTGCCAGTAGTTTAATCCACAGGGGAAACAATGAGCAGTTCTTC.

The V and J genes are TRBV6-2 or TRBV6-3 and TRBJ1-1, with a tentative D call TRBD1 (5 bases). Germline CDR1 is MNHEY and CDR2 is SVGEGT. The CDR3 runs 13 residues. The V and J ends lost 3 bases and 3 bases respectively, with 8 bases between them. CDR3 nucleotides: TGTGCCAGCAGTTATTCCAGGGACACTGAAGCTTTCTTT. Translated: CASSYSRDTEAFF.

The CDR3 bases are TGTGCCAGCAGCTTGGGACAGTCCTACGAGCAGTACTTC. Protein product: CASSLGQSYEQYF. This chain uses TRBV5-4 with TRBJ2-7, with D tentatively TRBD1 (5 bases). With 0 bases removed from V and 1 base from J, the gap between germline ends came to 5 bases. CDR1 is SGHNT and CDR2 is YYREEE in the germline V gene (reference sequence). This CDR3 spans 13 amino acids.